A selection of T cell receptor beta chains follows, all from one sample in a study of brain T cells in children with intractable seizures. TCRdb's copy holds only in-frame clones and misses some; the assay was immunoSEQ multiplex PCR. Found here are a few hundred thousand clones, roughly 92% of them singletons; the top ten hold 5% to 7%. The input for sequencing was peripheral blood, taken approximately 5 months after surgery. The receptors originated from a boy younger than two with tuberous sclerosis and intractable seizures. Both conserved end residues are part of each CDR3. D genes are given only for firm matches. Expanded clones get a size class; other rows say once, few or many, or leave the size out.

V: TRBV29-1
D: NA
length: 16
size: NA
J: TRBJ2-7
DNA: TGCAGCGTTGAAGATTCTGAGGCAGGGAGCTCCTACGAGCAGTACTTC
CDR3: CSVEDSEAGSSYEQYF

V: TRBV11-2
D: TRBD1
length: 15
size: NA
J: TRBJ2-1
DNA: TGTGCCAGCAGCCTCAGGGGGAGCTCCTACAATGAGCAGTTCTTC
CDR3: CASSLRGSSYNEQFF

V: TRBV7-9
D: TRBD1
length: 16
size: NA
J: TRBJ1-1
DNA: TGTGCCAGCTTCCGGGTAACAGGGGGTCTGAACACTGAAGCTTTCTTT
CDR3: CASFRVTGGLNTEAFF

V: TRBV7-9
D: TRBD1
length: 16
size: NA
J: TRBJ1-4
DNA: TGTGCCAGCAGCCAGGGGAGACAGGGGTCTAATGAAAAACTGTTTTTT
CDR3: CASSQGRQGSNEKLFF

V: TRBV18
D: NA
length: 13
size: NA
J: TRBJ1-1
DNA: TGTGCCAGCTCACCACCGCGGAGGACTGAAGCTTTCTTT
CDR3: CASSPPRRTEAFF

V: TRBV5-1
D: TRBD1
length: 14
size: NA
J: TRBJ1-1
DNA: TGCGCCAGCCGAAGGGACAGTTTGAACACTGAAGCTTTCTTT
CDR3: CASRRDSLNTEAFF

V: TRBV6-2/TRBV6-3
D: NA
length: 14
size: NA
J: TRBJ2-1
DNA: TGTGCCAGCAGTTACTTACAACGGGGGAATGAGCAGTTCTTC
CDR3: CASSYLQRGNEQFF

V: TRBV4-2
D: NA
length: 15
size: NA
J: TRBJ1-3
DNA: TGTGCCAGCAGCCAAGAAATCCTCTCTGGAAACACCATATATTTT
CDR3: CASSQEILSGNTIYF

V: TRBV18
D: NA
length: 15
size: NA
J: TRBJ1-6
DNA: TGTGCCAGCTCACCACGGGAGGGGGTGAATTCACCCCTCCACTTT
CDR3: CASSPREGVNSPLHF

V: TRBV6-5
D: NA
length: 11
size: NA
J: TRBJ1-2
DNA: TGTGCCAGCTGGGCCAACTATGGCTACACCTTC
CDR3: CASWANYGYTF

V: TRBV27
D: NA
length: 14
size: NA
J: TRBJ2-7
DNA: TGTGCCAGCAGTGGAGAGGACGTCCCCTACGAGCAGTACTTC
CDR3: CASSGEDVPYEQYF

V: TRBV5-1
D: NA
length: 14
size: NA
J: TRBJ2-1
DNA: TGCGCCAGCAGCTTGACCCGTTGGGCCCCTGAGCAGTTCTTC
CDR3: CASSLTRWAPEQFF

V: TRBV19
D: NA
length: 10
size: NA
J: TRBJ2-7
DNA: TGTGCCAGTAGTCCCCACGAGCAGTACTTC
CDR3: CASSPHEQYF

V: TRBV11-2
D: NA
length: 17
size: once
J: TRBJ2-2
DNA: TGTGCCAGCAGCTTAGATAGATATAAGAGTGGGACCGGGGAGCTGTTTTTT
CDR3: CASSLDRYKSGTGELFF

V: TRBV7-3
D: NA
length: 16
size: once
J: TRBJ2-2
DNA: TGTGCCAGCAGCTTAAACGGAGGGTCGAACACCGGGGAGCTGTTTTTT
CDR3: CASSLNGGSNTGELFF

V: TRBV7-8
D: TRBD2
length: 18
size: NA
J: TRBJ2-2
DNA: TGTGCCAGCAGCTCTATTAAACAGCGGGAGAGCAACACCGGGGAGCTGTTTTTT
CDR3: CASSSIKQRESNTGELFF

V: TRBV9
D: NA
length: 13
size: NA
J: TRBJ2-2
DNA: TGTGCCAGCAGCGTAGTGTTGGTTGGGGAGCTGTTTTTT
CDR3: CASSVVLVGELFF

V: TRBV6-5
D: TRBD2
length: 15
size: NA
J: TRBJ2-5
DNA: TGTGCCACCAAACTAGCGGGAGGGCCGGGGGAGACCCAGTACTTC
CDR3: CATKLAGGPGETQYF

V: TRBV12-3/TRBV12-4
D: TRBD1
length: 12
size: NA
J: TRBJ2-7
DNA: TGTGCCAGCAGTCCTAGGGGACAGGCCGCCGCCTTC
CDR3: CASSPRGQAAAF

V: TRBV7-3
D: NA
length: 15
size: NA
J: TRBJ2-2
DNA: TGTGCCAGCAGCTTAAGGATCGGCGGTGGCGGGGAGCTGTTTTTT
CDR3: CASSLRIGGGGELFF

V: TRBV1
D: NA
length: 15
size: NA
J: TRBJ2-5
DNA: TGCACCAGCAGCCCGGGACTAGCGGGCCAAGAGACCCAGTACTTC
CDR3: CTSSPGLAGQETQYF

V: TRBV5-1
D: NA
length: 16
size: NA
J: TRBJ2-7
DNA: TGCGCCAGCAGCTTGGTCACCCGTGGGGGCGCCTACGAGCAGTACTTC
CDR3: CASSLVTRGGAYEQYF

V: TRBV11-2
D: NA
length: 16
size: NA
J: TRBJ1-2
DNA: TGTGCCAGCAGCTTAGGATACGGCAGCCTTAACTATGGCTACACCTTC
CDR3: CASSLGYGSLNYGYTF

V: TRBV4-1
D: TRBD1
length: 18
size: NA
J: TRBJ2-7
DNA: TGCGCCAGCAGCCACCTCACCCCTACGGGACAGGGTACCAACGAGCAGTACTTC
CDR3: CASSHLTPTGQGTNEQYF

V: TRBV7-7
D: NA
length: 13
size: NA
J: TRBJ2-5
DNA: TGTGCTAGCAGCTTAGCGCCCCGGGAGACCCAGTACTTC
CDR3: CASSLAPRETQYF

V: TRBV4-2
D: NA
length: 17
size: NA
J: TRBJ2-3
DNA: TGTGCCAGCAGCCAAGTGGGCCGGCAGGTCGTCACAGATACGCAGTATTTT
CDR3: CASSQVGRQVVTDTQYF

V: TRBV21-1
D: NA
length: 14
size: NA
J: TRBJ1-2
DNA: TGTGCCAGCAGCAGGACAGGGCTCCACTATGGCTACACCTTC
CDR3: CASSRTGLHYGYTF

V: TRBV19
D: NA
length: 14
size: NA
J: TRBJ1-2
DNA: TGTGCCAGTACCACACAGGTCTGGTTAGCTGGCTACACCTTC
CDR3: CASTTQVWLAGYTF

V: TRBV5-4
D: NA
length: 13
size: NA
J: TRBJ2-4
DNA: TGTGCCAGCAGCTTATTAGGGACTAACATTCAGTACTTC
CDR3: CASSLLGTNIQYF

V: TRBV21-1
D: NA
length: 16
size: NA
J: TRBJ2-3
DNA: TGTGCCAGCAGCAAAGTGACACGGTTAAGCACAGATACGCAGTATTTT
CDR3: CASSKVTRLSTDTQYF

V: TRBV7-8
D: NA
length: 11
size: once
J: TRBJ1-1
DNA: TGTGCCAGCAGCCAGGGGAGGGAAGCTTTCTTT
CDR3: CASSQGREAFF

V: TRBV5-4
D: NA
length: 16
size: NA
J: TRBJ1-2
DNA: TGTGCCAGCACCCTTCCGGGGGAAGGGGGAAACTATGGCTACACCTTC
CDR3: CASTLPGEGGNYGYTF

V: TRBV2
D: TRBD1
length: 16
size: NA
J: TRBJ2-1
DNA: TGTGCCAGCAGTGAATCTAGACAGGGTTCTTACAATGAGCAGTTCTTC
CDR3: CASSESRQGSYNEQFF

V: TRBV18
D: TRBD1
length: 12
size: NA
J: TRBJ2-7
DNA: TGTGCCAGCTCACCCGACAGGGATCGGCAGTACTTC
CDR3: CASSPDRDRQYF

V: TRBV30
D: NA
length: 13
size: NA
J: TRBJ1-6
DNA: TGTGCCTGGAGTAACAGGGAGGGTTCACCCCTCCACTTT
CDR3: CAWSNREGSPLHF

V: TRBV19
D: TRBD1
length: 13
size: NA
J: TRBJ2-3
DNA: TGTGCCAGTAGTGCAAGGGGGCGAGATACGCAGTATTTT
CDR3: CASSARGRDTQYF

V: TRBV6-1
D: NA
length: 16
size: NA
J: TRBJ2-7
DNA: TGTGCCAGCAGTGAAGTAATACTGGGACACCCCTACGAGCAGTACTTC
CDR3: CASSEVILGHPYEQYF

V: TRBV4-1
D: TRBD1
length: 14
size: NA
J: TRBJ1-2
DNA: TGCGCCAGCAGCCAAGTAGGACAGGATGATGGCTACACCTTC
CDR3: CASSQVGQDDGYTF

V: TRBV7-9
D: TRBD1
length: 14
size: NA
J: TRBJ2-7
DNA: TGTGCCAGCAGCTTGAAAGGGGGCCGGGGCGAGCAGTACTTC
CDR3: CASSLKGGRGEQYF

V: TRBV21-1
D: NA
length: 20
size: NA
J: TRBJ2-3
DNA: TGTGCCAGCACCGCTGCGGGCTATAAGTTACCCCGGCTTATCACAGATACGCAGTATTTT
CDR3: CASTAAGYKLPRLITDTQYF

V: TRBV28
D: NA
length: 11
size: few
J: TRBJ1-1
DNA: TGTGCCAGCAGGGGGCAGGTTTCAGCTTTCTTT
CDR3: CASRGQVSAFF

V: TRBV7-3
D: NA
length: 13
size: NA
J: TRBJ1-1
DNA: TGTGCCAGCAGCCTCGGGGGAGACACTGAAGCTTTCTTT
CDR3: CASSLGGDTEAFF

V: TRBV11-3
D: NA
length: 14
size: NA
J: TRBJ2-2
DNA: TGTGCCAGCAGCTTAGGACGTAACACCGGGGAGCTGTTTTTT
CDR3: CASSLGRNTGELFF

V: TRBV7-8
D: NA
length: 12
size: NA
J: TRBJ2-7
DNA: TGTGCCAGCAGCTTAAACAGCTACGAGCAGTACTTC
CDR3: CASSLNSYEQYF

V: TRBV5-1
D: NA
length: 14
size: NA
J: TRBJ2-1
DNA: TGCGCCAGCAGCTTGGCAGCGCACTACAATGAGCAGTTCTTC
CDR3: CASSLAAHYNEQFF

V: TRBV2
D: NA
length: 10
size: NA
J: TRBJ2-7
DNA: TGTGCCAGCGGTGCCTACGAGCAGTACTTC
CDR3: CASGAYEQYF

V: TRBV2
D: NA
length: 14
size: NA
J: TRBJ2-7
DNA: TGTGCCAGCAGTGACCAGGGGACCGCCTACGAGCAGTACTTC
CDR3: CASSDQGTAYEQYF

V: TRBV6-1
D: NA
length: 14
size: few
J: TRBJ1-5
DNA: TGTGCCAGCAGTGATGAGGGGGGATTTCAGCCCCAGCATTTT
CDR3: CASSDEGGFQPQHF